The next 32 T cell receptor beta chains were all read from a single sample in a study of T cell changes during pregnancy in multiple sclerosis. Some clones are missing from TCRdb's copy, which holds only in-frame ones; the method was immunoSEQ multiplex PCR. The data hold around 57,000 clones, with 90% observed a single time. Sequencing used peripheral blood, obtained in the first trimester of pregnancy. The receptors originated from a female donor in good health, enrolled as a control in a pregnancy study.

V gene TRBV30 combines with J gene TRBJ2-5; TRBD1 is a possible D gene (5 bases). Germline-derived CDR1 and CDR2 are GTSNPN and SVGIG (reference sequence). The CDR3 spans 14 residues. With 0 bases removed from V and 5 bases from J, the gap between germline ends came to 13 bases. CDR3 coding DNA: TGTGCCTGGAGTGTACACTGGGCAGGGGAGACCCAGTACTTC. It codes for CAWSVHWAGETQYF.

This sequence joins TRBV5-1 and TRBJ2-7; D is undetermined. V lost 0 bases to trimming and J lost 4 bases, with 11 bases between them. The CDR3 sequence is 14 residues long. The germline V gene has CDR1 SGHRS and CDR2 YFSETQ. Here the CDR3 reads CASSLGEAVYEQYF. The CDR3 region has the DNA TGCGCCAGCAGCTTGGGAGAGGCGGTATACGAGCAGTACTTC.

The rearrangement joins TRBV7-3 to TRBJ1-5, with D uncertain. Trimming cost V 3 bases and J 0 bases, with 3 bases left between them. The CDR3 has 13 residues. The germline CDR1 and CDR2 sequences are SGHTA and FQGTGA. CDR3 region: CASSLSSNQPQHF. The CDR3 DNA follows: TGTGCCAGCAGCTTGAGTAGCAATCAGCCCCAGCATTTT.

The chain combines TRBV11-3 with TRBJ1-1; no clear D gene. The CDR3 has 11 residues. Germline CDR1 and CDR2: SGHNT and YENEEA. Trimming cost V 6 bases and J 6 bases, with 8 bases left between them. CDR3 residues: CASRSVSEAFF. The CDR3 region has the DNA TGTGCCAGCAGGAGTGTCTCTGAAGCTTTCTTT.

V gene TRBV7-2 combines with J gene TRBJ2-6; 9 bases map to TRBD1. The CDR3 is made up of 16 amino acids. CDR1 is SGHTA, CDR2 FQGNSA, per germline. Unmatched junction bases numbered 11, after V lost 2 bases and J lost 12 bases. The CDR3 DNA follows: TGTGCCAGCAGCTTACTTCTCGGGGGACAGGGTGGCGTCCTGACTTTC. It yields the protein CASSLLLGGQGGVLTF.

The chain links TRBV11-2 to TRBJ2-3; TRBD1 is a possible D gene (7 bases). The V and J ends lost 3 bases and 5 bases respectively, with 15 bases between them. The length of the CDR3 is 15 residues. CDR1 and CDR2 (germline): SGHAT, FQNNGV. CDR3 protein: CASSFQGGVEDTQYF. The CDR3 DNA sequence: TGTGCCAGCAGCTTCCAGGGGGGAGTGGAAGATACGCAGTATTTT.

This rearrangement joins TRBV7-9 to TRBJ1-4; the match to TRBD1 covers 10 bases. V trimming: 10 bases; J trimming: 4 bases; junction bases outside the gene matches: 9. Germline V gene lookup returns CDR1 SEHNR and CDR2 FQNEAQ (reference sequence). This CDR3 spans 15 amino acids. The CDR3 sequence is CATPGQGTINEKLFF. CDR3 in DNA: TGTGCCACCCCGGGACAGGGGACCATTAATGAAAAACTGTTTTTT.

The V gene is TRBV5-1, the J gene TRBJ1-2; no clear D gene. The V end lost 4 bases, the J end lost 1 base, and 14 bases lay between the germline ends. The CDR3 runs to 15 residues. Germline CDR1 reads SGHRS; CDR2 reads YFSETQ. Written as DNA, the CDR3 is TGCGCCAGCAGCCCCCAGGCGGGGAATAACTATGGCTACACCTTC. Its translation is CASSPQAGNNYGYTF.

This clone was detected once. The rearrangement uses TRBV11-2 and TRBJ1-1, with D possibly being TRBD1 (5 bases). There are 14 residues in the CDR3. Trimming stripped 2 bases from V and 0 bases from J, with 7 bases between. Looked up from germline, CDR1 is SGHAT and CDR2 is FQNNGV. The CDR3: CASSLNRMNTEAFF. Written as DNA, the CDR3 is TGTGCCAGCAGCTTAAACAGGATGAACACTGAAGCTTTCTTT.

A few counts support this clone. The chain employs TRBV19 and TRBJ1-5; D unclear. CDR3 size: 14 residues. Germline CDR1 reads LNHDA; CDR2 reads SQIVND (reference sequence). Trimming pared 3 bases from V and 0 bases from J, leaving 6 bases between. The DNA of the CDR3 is TGTGCCAGTAGTATTCGGGATAGCAATCAGCCCCAGCATTTT. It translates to CASSIRDSNQPQHF.

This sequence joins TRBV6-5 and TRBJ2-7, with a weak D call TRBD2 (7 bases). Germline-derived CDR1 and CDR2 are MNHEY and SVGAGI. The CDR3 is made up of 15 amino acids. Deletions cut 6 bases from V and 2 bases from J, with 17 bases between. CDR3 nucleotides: TGTGCCAGCAGAAAGGGGGGGACATCAACCTACGAGCAGTACTTC. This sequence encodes CASRKGGTSTYEQYF.

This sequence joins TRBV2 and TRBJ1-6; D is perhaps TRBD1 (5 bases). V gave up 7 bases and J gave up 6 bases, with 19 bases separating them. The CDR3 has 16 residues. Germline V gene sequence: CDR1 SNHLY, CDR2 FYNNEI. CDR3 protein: CASTGRDSLGNSPLHF. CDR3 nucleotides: TGTGCCAGCACGGGTCGAGACAGCCTGGGTAATTCACCCCTCCACTTT.

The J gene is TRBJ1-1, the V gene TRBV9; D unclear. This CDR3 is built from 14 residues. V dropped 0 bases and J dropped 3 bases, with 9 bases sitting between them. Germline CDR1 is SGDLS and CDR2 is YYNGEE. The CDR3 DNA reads TGTGCCAGCAGCGTAGGGAGTTCGGACACTGAAGCTTTCTTT. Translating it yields CASSVGSSDTEAFF.

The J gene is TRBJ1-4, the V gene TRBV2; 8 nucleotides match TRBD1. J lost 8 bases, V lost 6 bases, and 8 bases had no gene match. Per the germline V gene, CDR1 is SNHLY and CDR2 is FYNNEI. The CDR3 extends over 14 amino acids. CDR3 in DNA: TGTGCCAGCAGCCGGGACAGGCTTCGGGAAAAACTGTTTTTT. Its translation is CASSRDRLREKLFF.

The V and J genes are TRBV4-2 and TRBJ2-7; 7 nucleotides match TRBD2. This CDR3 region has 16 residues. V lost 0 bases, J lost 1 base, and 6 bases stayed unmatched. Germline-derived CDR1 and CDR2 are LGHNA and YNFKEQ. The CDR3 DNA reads TGTGCCAGCAGCCAAGAAAGTGGCGGGGGATCCTACGAGCAGTACTTC. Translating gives CASSQESGGGSYEQYF.

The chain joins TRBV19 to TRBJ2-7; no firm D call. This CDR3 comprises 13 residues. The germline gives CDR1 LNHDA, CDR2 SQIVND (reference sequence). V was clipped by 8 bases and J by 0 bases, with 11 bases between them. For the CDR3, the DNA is TGTGCCAGTCTAGGCGGCAGCTCCTACGAGCAGTACTTC. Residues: CASLGGSSYEQYF. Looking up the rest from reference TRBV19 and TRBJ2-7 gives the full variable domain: DGGITQSPKYLFRKEGQNVTLSCEQNLNHDAMYWYRQDPGQGLRLIYYSQIVNDFQKGDIAEGYSVSREKKESFPLTVTSAQKNPTAFYLCASLGGSSYEQYFGPGTRLTVT.

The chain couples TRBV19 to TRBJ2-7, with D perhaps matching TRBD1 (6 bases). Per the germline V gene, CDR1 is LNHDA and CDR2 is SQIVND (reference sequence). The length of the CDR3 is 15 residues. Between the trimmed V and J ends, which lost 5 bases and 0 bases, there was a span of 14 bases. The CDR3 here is CASSVRTASSYEQYF. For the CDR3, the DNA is TGTGCCAGTAGTGTCCGGACAGCTAGCTCCTACGAGCAGTACTTC.

CDR3 sequence reads: CASSLLSTDTQYF. CDR3 nucleotides: TGTGCCAGCAGCTTACTATCCACAGATACGCAGTATTTT. The J gene is TRBJ2-3, the V gene TRBV7-9; D is uncertain. Germline CDR1 SEHNR, CDR2 FQNEAQ (reference sequence). The ends were cut back, 2 bases at V and 2 bases at J, with 5 bases in the middle. The CDR3 extends over 13 amino acids.

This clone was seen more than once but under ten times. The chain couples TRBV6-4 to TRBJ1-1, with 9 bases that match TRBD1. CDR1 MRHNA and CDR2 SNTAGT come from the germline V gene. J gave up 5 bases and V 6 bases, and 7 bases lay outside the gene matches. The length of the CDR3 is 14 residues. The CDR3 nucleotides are TGTGCCAGCAGACACCGGGACAGGGATACTGAAGCTTTCTTT. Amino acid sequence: CASRHRDRDTEAFF.

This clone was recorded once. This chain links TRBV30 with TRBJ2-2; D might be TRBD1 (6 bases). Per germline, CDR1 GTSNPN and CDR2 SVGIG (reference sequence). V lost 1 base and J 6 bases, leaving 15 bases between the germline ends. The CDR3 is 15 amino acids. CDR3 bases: TGTGCCTGGAGTGCACAATTACAGGGCTCCGGGGAGCTGTTTTTT. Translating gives CAWSAQLQGSGELFF.

The CDR3 sequence: CASSENGLTSGGTDTQYF. The CDR3 DNA is TGTGCCAGCAGCGAGAATGGTCTCACTAGCGGGGGCACAGATACGCAGTATTTT. This chain connects TRBV6-4 to TRBJ2-3, with 10 bases that match TRBD2. Germline V gives CDR1 MRHNA, CDR2 SNTAGT. This CDR3 has 18 residues. J lost 1 base, V lost 6 bases, and 13 bases had no gene match.

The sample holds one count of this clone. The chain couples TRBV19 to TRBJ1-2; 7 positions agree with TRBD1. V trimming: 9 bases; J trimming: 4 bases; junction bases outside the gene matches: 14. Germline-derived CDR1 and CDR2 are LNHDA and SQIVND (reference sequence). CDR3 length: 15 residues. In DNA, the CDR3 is TGTGCCAGACCCAGTGTTGTGGAGGGGGCCTATGGCTACACCTTC. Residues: CARPSVVEGAYGYTF. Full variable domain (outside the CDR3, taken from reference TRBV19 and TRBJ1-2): DGGITQSPKYLFRKEGQNVTLSCEQNLNHDAMYWYRQDPGQGLRLIYYSQIVNDFQKGDIAEGYSVSREKKESFPLTVTSAQKNPTAFYLCARPSVVEGAYGYTFGSGTRLTVV.

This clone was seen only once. The CDR3 region is CASSLGLSGDEKLFF. The DNA for the CDR3 is TGTGCCAGCAGCTTAGGGCTTAGCGGAGATGAAAAACTGTTTTTT. This chain links TRBV7-8 with TRBJ1-4; D remains unclear. The germline V and J ends were trimmed by 1 base and 6 bases, with 12 bases remaining between them. Per the germline V gene, CDR1 is SGHVS and CDR2 is FQNEAQ. CDR3 size: 15 residues.

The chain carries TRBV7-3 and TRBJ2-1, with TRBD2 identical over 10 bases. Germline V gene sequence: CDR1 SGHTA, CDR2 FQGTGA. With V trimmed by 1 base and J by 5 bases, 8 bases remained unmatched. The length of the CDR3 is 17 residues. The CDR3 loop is CASSLIPSGGGHNEQFF. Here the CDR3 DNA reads TGTGCCAGCAGCTTAATCCCCAGCGGGGGGGGACACAATGAGCAGTTCTTC.

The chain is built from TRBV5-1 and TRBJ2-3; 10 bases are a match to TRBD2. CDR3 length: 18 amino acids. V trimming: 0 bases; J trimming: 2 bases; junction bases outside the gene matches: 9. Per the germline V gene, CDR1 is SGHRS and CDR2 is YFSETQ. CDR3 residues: CASSLADGLAGATDTQYF. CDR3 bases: TGCGCCAGCAGCTTGGCCGACGGCCTAGCGGGGGCCACAGATACGCAGTATTTT.

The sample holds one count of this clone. The CDR3 DNA is TGTGCCAGCAGCCCAAAGGGACAGGGGGGGGGTGAGCAGTTCTTC. Its protein is CASSPKGQGGGEQFF. V gene TRBV7-2 combines with J gene TRBJ2-1; 11 bases align to TRBD1. Germline V gene lookup returns CDR1 SGHTA and CDR2 FQGNSA. This CDR3 spans 15 amino acids. Unmatched junction bases numbered 9, after V lost 5 bases and J lost 9 bases.

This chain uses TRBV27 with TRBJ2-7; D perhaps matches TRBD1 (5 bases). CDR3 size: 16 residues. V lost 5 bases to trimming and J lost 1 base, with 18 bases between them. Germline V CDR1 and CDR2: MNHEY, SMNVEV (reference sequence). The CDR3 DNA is TGTGCCAGCAGTCCCGCAGGCGCAGGGTTTTCCTACGAGCAGTACTTC. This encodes CASSPAGAGFSYEQYF.

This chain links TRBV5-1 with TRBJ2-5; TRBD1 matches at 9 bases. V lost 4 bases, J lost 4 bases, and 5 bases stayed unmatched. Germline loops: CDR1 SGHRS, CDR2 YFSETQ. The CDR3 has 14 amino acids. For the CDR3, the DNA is TGCGCCAGCAGCCCCGGGACAGGGAGAGAGACCCAGTACTTC. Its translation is CASSPGTGRETQYF. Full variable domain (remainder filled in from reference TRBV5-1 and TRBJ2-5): KAGVTQTPRYLIKTRGQQVTLSCSPISGHRSVSWYQQTPGQGLQFLFEYFSETQRNKGNFPGRFSGRQFSNSRSEMNVSTLELGDSALYLCASSPGTGRETQYFGPGTRLLVL.

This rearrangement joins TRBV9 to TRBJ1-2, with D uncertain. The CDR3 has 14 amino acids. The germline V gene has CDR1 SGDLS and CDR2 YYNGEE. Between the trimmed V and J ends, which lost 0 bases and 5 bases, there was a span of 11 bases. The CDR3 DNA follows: TGTGCCAGCAGCGTAGATGAGAGAGGGTATGGCTACACCTTC. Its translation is CASSVDERGYGYTF.

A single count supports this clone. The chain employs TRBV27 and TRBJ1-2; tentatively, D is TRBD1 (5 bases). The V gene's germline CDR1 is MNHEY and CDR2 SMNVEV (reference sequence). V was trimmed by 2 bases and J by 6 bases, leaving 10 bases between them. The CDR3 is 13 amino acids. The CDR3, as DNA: TGTGCCAGCAGTTTACAGGGCGAGCATGGCTACACCTTC. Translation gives CASSLQGEHGYTF.

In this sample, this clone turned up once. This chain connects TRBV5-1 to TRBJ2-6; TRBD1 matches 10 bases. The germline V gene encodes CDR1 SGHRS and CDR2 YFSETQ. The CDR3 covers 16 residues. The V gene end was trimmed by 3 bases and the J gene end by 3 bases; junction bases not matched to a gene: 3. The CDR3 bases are TGCGCCAGCAGCTCGACAGGGGGCAATGGGGCCAACGTCCTGACTTTC. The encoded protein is CASSSTGGNGANVLTF.

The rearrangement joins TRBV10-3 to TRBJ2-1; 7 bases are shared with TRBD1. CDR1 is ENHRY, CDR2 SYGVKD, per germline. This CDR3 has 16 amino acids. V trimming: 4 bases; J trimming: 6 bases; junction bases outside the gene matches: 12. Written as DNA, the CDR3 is TGTGCCATCAGTGGGACGGGACAGCTGGCCGCCAATGAGCAGTTCTTC. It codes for CAISGTGQLAANEQFF.